Sequencing of this T cell receptor (beta chain) was carried out in a study of blood T cells in healthy people across ages. It was with a sample-barcoded 5' primer and a J-beta primer mix that a second PCR of about 6 to 12 cycles was run. Using its own MiXCR run on the 5' RACE reads, TCRdb lists one record per CDR3 protein. The profile shows hundreds of thousands of distinct CDR3 sequences, roughly 21% of them singletons. J gave up 5 bases and V 2 bases, and 6 bases lay outside the gene matches. The CDR3 has 15 amino acids. CDR1 is MNHEY and CDR2 is SVGAGI in the germline V gene. The chain employs TRBV6-5 and TRBJ1-1, with 9 bases that match TRBD1. The TCR comes from a man aged 65 to 85 in good health. The sequencing input was blood. The CDR3 DNA sequence: TGTGCCAGCAGTTACGCCGGGACAGGGCAAACTGAAGCTTTCTTT. As protein: CASSYAGTGQTEAFF.